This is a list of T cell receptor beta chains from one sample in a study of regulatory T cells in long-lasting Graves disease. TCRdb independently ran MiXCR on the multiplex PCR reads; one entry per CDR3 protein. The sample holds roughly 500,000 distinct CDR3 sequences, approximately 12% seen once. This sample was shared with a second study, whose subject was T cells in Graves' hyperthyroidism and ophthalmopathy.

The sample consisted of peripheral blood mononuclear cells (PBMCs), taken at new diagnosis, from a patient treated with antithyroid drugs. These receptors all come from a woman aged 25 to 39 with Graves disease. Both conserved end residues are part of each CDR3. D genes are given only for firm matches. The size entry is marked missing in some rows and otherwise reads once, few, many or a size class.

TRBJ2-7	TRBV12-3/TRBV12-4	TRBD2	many	TGTGCCAGCAGTCCCCACGCCTGGACTAGCGGGAACTACGAGCAGTACTTC	CASSPHAWTSGNYEQYF
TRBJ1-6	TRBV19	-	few	TGTGCCAGTACCGGAAGTTATTCACCCCTCCACTTT	CASTGSYSPLHF
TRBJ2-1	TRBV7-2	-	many	TGTGCCAGCAGCCTCGGAGGGGGGACCTTTAGCCATGGGCAGTTCTTC	CASSLGGGTFSHGQFF
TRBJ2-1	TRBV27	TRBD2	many	TGTGCCAGCACCAAATTCGCACGGACTAGCGGGGACAATGAGCAGTTCTTC	CASTKFARTSGDNEQFF
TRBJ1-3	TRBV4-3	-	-	TGCGCCAGCAGCCAACAATCCCCTTTTTTCAAGAGCTCTGGAAACACCATATATTTT	CASSQQSPFFKSSGNTIYF
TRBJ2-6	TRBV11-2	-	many	TGTGCCAGCAGCTTATATGCGGGGGCCAACGTCCTGACTTTC	CASSLYAGANVLTF
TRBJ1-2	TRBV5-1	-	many	TGCGCCAGCACCCCCGGGACGGTCCACGCTGGCTACACCTTC	CASTPGTVHAGYTF
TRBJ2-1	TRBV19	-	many	TGTGCCAGTAGGCGCGGAGGGGGGAACAATGAGCAGTTCTTC	CASRRGGGNNEQFF
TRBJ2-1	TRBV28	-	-	TGTGCCAGCAGTTCCCTTACCGGGTTTGGGGACAATGAGCAGTTCTTC	CASSSLTGFGDNEQFF
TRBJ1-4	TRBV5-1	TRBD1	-	TGCGCCAGCAGCTCTGGGACAGTTGCAACTAATGAAAAACTGTTTTTT	CASSSGTVATNEKLFF
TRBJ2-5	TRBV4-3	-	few	TGCGCCAGCAGCCAAAAACAGGCGTGGGGGACCCAGTACTTC	CASSQKQAWGTQYF
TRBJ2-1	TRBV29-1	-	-	TGCAGCGTTGAAGAGACGGGGGGCCACCGTCCCTCCTCCTACAATGAGCAGTTCTTC	CSVEETGGHRPSSYNEQFF
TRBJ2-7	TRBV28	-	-	TGTGCCAGCACCCGCTTGGATAGCGGAGCCTACGAGCAGTACTTC	CASTRLDSGAYEQYF
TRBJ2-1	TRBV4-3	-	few	TGCGCCAGCGGATGGTCGGGGGCCTACAATGAGCAGTTCTTC	CASGWSGAYNEQFF
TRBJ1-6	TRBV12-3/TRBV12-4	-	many	TGTGCCAGCAGTTATGGGCGGAATAATTCACCCCTCCACTTT	CASSYGRNNSPLHF
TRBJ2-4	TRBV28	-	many	TGTGCCAGCAAAACACCAGGATCGGGGAACATTCAGTACTTC	CASKTPGSGNIQYF
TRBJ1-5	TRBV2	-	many	TGTGCCAGCAGTGAAGCGCCTCAGCCCCAGCATTTT	CASSEAPQPQHF
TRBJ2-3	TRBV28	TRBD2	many	TGTGCCAGCAGTTTGACTAGCGGGAGTCTCGCAGATACGCAGTATTTT	CASSLTSGSLADTQYF
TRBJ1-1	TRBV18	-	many	TGTGCCAGCTCACCTGTCGAAAAGAGGGAAGCTTTCTTT	CASSPVEKREAFF
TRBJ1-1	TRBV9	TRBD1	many	TGTGCCAGCAGCGCAAACCAATATAGGGACAGAAACACTGAAGCTTTCTTT	CASSANQYRDRNTEAFF
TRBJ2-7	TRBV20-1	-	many	TGCAGTGCTAGAGATCCCTTCTCAGAACACGAGCAGTACTTC	CSARDPFSEHEQYF
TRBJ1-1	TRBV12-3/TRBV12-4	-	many	TGTGCCAGCAGCCCCGTGGGGACTGAAGCTTTCTTT	CASSPVGTEAFF
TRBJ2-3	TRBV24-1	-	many	TGTGCCACCAGTGGGGGGCTGCCAACAGATACGCAGTATTTT	CATSGGLPTDTQYF
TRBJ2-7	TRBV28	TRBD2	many	TGTGCCAGCAGAGAAAGGACTAGCGGGAGGTCTCTGTTCTTC	CASRERTSGRSLFF
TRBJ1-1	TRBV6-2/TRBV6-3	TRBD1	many	TGTGCCAGCAGTTACTCGATAGGACAGGGGGAGACTGAAGCTTTCTTT	CASSYSIGQGETEAFF
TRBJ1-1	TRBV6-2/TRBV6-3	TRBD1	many	TGTGCCAGCAGAAGGACAGGGTCTGACACTGAAGCTTTCTTT	CASRRTGSDTEAFF
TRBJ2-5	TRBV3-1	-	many	TGTGCCAGCAGCATGCACCGCCAGGAGACCCAGTACTTC	CASSMHRQETQYF
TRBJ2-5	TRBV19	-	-	TGTGCCAGTAGTATAGACGGCAGGGGGGAGACCCGGTACTTC	CASSIDGRGETRYF